A selection of T cell receptor beta chains follows, all from one sample in a study of blood T cell repertoires in COVID-19. Profiling relied on immunoSEQ multiplex PCR, and the TCRdb table lists in-frame clones only, not all of them. Among more than 150,000 clones listed, more than 75% were seen once. The sequenced material came from peripheral blood. The receptor source for this set is a man aged 40-49 years with active or convalescent COVID-19. CDR3s leave out the opening cysteine and the closing phenylalanine or tryptophan.

cdr3_length	v_call	j_call	cdr3_aa
17	TRBV10-3	TRBJ2-3	AISESQRTSGVRTDTQY
12	TRBV4-1	TRBJ2-3	ASSREVGADTQY
14	TRBV18	TRBJ1-1	ASSPPVGRGDTEAF
13	TRBV5-1	TRBJ2-2	ASSLAAGGTGELF
9	TRBV28	TRBJ2-5	ASGGWETQY
14	TRBV6-1	TRBJ2-5	ASSGGLAGAKETQY
13	TRBV5-1	TRBJ2-2	ASSFNLQGTGELF
11	TRBV6-1	TRBJ1-1	ASSDNRGTEAF
12	TRBV5-4	TRBJ1-1	ASSSGIGDTEAF
13	TRBV7-6	TRBJ2-2	ASSLPTGGTGELF
13	TRBV27	TRBJ1-6	ASSPSTGGYSPLH
12	TRBV5-6	TRBJ1-5	ASSLGRGGQPQH
14	TRBV30	TRBJ2-3	AWSVGLAGGTDTQY
10	TRBV28	TRBJ1-5	ASSLTGQPQH
12	TRBV10-2	TRBJ1-1	ASTSGGSDTEAF
13	TRBV5-4	TRBJ2-2	ASRAGTLNTGELF
13	TRBV6-2/TRBV6-3	TRBJ1-2	ASSAARSGNYGYT
11	TRBV18	TRBJ2-7	ASSPPAGPEQY
14	TRBV12-5	TRBJ2-1	ASGLVVGGTYNEQF
10	TRBV29-1	TRBJ1-1	SAGGWFSEAF
15	TRBV28	TRBJ2-6	ASSLYGSSSGANVLT
13	TRBV18	TRBJ1-1	ASSPAGLGDTEAF
11	TRBV19	TRBJ1-1	ASSQGADTEAF
11	TRBV7-8	TRBJ2-1	ASSFQGEVEQF
15	TRBV19	TRBJ1-5	ASSIWTGDIGNQPQH
13	TRBV27	TRBJ2-1	ASSSPDLLYNEQF
10	TRBV7-9	TRBJ2-7	ASSLNSYEQY
16	TRBV19	TRBJ1-5	ASSTGTGGRVGNQPQH
12	TRBV25-1	TRBJ1-2	ASSEYLKPYGYT
13	TRBV27	TRBJ2-2	ASSLAGDYTGELF
13	TRBV3-1/TRBV3-2	TRBJ1-1	ASSLVPTEDTEAF
16	TRBV5-1	TRBJ2-7	ASSLLPVVVRSDYEQY
16	TRBV19	TRBJ2-7	ASSIVVSTGLPSYEQY
12	TRBV6-4	TRBJ2-5	ASSDGHNQETQY
11	TRBV30	TRBJ1-2	ASIPDSRYGYT
11	TRBV29-1	TRBJ2-7	SAEDSTTYEQY
11	TRBV5-5	TRBJ1-1	ASRQTGGTEAF
12	TRBV6-5	TRBJ2-7	ASIADREAYEQY
13	TRBV3-1/TRBV3-2	TRBJ1-6	ASNSGQGNNSPLH
11	TRBV9	TRBJ2-3	ASSVAPQDTQY